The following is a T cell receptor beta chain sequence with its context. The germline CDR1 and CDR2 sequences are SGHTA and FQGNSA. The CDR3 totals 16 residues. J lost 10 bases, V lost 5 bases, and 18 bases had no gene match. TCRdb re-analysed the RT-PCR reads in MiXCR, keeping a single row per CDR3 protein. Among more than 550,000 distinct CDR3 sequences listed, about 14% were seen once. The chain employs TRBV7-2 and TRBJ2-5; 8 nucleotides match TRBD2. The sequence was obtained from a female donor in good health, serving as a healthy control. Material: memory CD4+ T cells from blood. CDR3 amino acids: CASSESSGGRMIDQYF. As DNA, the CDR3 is TGTGCCAGCAGCGAGTCCTCGGGGGGGCGGATGATTGACCAGTACTTC. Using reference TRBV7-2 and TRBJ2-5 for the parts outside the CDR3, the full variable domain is GAGVSQSPSNKVTEKGKDVELRCDPISGHTALYWYRQSLGQGLEFLIYFQGNSAPDKSGLPSDRFSAERTGGSVSTLTIQRTQQEDSAVYLCASSESSGGRMIDQYFGPGTRLLVL.